The source of this TCR beta chain is a study of post-analysis software for immune sequencing data. Points from the study as a whole: F measure showed strong co-clustering of same-batch samples. Controls significantly exceeded multiple sclerosis patients in normalized Chao1 diversity. A few TRBV segments occurring more often in patients than controls included TRBV5-6, TRBV5-1 and TRBV20-1.

V was pared by 5 bases and J by 0 bases, with 13 bases between. The CDR3 consists of 16 residues. From germline, CDR1 is SGHTA and CDR2 FQGNSA. Comment on this clonotype: The antigen remains undetermined.

The TCR beta cDNA libraries contained unique molecular identifiers. Some 450,000 cDNA molecules were recovered from an input of about 0.9 to 11 million T cells. TCRdb reprocessed the PCR reads via MiXCR and lists one record per CDR3 protein. The sample has roughly 730,000 distinct CDR3 sequences, 30% seen once. This receptor was obtained from a girl aged 10 to 17 with multiple sclerosis. Sequencing was done on a sample of blood. V usage is TRBV7-2 and J usage is TRBJ1-4; D might be TRBD1 (6 bases). In DNA form, the CDR3 reads TGTGCCAGCAGCCCACGACAGGTTGCAACTAATGAAAAACTGTTTTTT. The encoded protein is CASSPRQVATNEKLFF.